Described below is a single T cell receptor beta chain sequence and its context. Antigen: not known. The data were obtained in a study of post-analysis software for immune sequencing data. Study-wide results and limits: In patients, about 5 TRBV segments were more frequent than in controls, with TRBV5-6, TRBV5-1 and TRBV20-1 among them.

TCR beta cDNA libraries had unique molecular identifiers. With roughly 0.95 to 11 million T cells as the source, 500,000 to 650,000 cDNA molecules resulted. MiXCR, run by TCRdb on the PCR reads, gives a single entry per CDR3 protein. The sample includes about 760,000 distinct CDR3 sequences, 30% seen only once; the top ten take roughly 0.57%. The CDR3 loop spans 14 amino acids. The germline V gene has CDR1 DFQATT and CDR2 SNEGSKA (reference sequence). Trimming took 3 bases from V and 5 from J; bases not matched to a gene: 6. The rearrangement joins TRBV20-1 to TRBJ2-1, with 8 bases identical to TRBD2. This receptor was obtained from a girl aged 5 to 17 with multiple sclerosis. Sequencing was carried out using blood. The CDR3, as DNA: TGCAGTGCTAGGGCAGCGGGGGATCACAATGAGCAGTTCTTC. Encoded protein: CSARAAGDHNEQFF.